This TCR beta chain appears in the sequencing data of a study of cytomegalovirus exposure and HLA in healthy donors. Study details: Around 180 million T cells yielded roughly 120 million unique TCR beta sequences in earlier analysis.

PCR employed 60 Vbeta and 13 Jbeta primers. Data came from immunoSEQ multiplex PCR; TCRdb stores just in-frame clones and leaves some out. The sample records about 100,000 clones, around 83% being singletons. Participants comprised healthy donors of bone marrow. Turning to this clone: What it binds is not known.

Study outcomes and limitations: Follow-up analysis seemed to connect common viral pathogens with several of the most significant clusters identified.

The sequencing input was PBMCs. The TCR comes from a young woman in good health and CMV-seronegative.

CDR3 bases: TGTGCCAGCAGCTTAGGTCAGGGCTATGAGCAGTTCTTC. Translation gives CASSLGQGYEQFF. V gene TRBV13 combines with J gene TRBJ2-1; D is perhaps TRBD1 (5 bases). The ends were cut back, 0 bases at V and 8 bases at J, with 8 bases in the middle. CDR1 is PRHDT, CDR2 FYEKMQ, per germline (reference sequence). The CDR3 has 13 residues.